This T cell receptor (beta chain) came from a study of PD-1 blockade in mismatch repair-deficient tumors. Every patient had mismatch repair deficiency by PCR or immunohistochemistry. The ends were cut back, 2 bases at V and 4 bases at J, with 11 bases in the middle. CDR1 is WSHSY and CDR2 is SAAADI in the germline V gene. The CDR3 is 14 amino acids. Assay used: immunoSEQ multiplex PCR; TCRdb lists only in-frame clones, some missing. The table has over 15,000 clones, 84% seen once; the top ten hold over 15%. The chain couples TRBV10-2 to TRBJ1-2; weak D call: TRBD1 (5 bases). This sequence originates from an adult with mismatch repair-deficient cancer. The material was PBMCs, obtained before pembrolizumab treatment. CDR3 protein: CASSEKAGSYGYTF. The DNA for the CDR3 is TGCGCCAGCAGTGAGAAGGCAGGGAGCTATGGCTACACCTTC.